One and the same sample provided the 12 T cell receptor beta chains below, sequenced in a study of T cell responses to AZD1222 COVID-19 vaccine. Sequenced by immunoSEQ multiplex PCR; TCRdb stores in-frame clones only, minus some. The data contain 250,000 to 300,000 clones, almost 95% of them seen just once; the ten biggest clones take up 0.55%. The material sequenced was peripheral blood, taken 28 days after the second AZD1222 dose. These TCRs come from an adult who received the AZD1222 COVID-19 vaccine.

V usage is TRBV7-9 and J usage is TRBJ2-7; tentatively, D is TRBD2 (5 bases). V was clipped by 5 bases and J by 4 bases, with 15 bases between them. The CDR3 spans 14 residues. Germline V lookup: CDR1 SEHNR, CDR2 FQNEAQ (reference sequence). DNA of the CDR3: TGTGCCAGCAGCCCGGGCACTAGTTGGTACGAGCAGTACTTC. Its protein is CASSPGTSWYEQYF.

This clone is a singleton in its sample. The chain has TRBV7-9 and TRBJ1-3, with D maybe TRBD1 (5 bases). Germline V gene lookup returns CDR1 SEHNR and CDR2 FQNEAQ (reference sequence). This CDR3 has 15 amino acids. Here the CDR3 DNA reads TGTGGAAAGGCACGGGGGGATAGCTCTGGAAACACCATATATTTT. This codes for CGKARGDSSGNTIYF.

The rearrangement links TRBV27 to TRBJ1-5, with D unclear. The CDR3 sequence is 14 residues long. V was clipped by 6 bases and J by 2 bases, with 11 bases between them. Germline V gene lookup returns CDR1 MNHEY and CDR2 SMNVEV (reference sequence). The CDR3 sequence: CASSSSLGNQPQHF. CDR3 nucleotide sequence: TGTGCCAGCAGCTCCAGTCTAGGCAATCAGCCCCAGCATTTT.

This sequence joins TRBV2 and TRBJ2-7; D gene unclear. The CDR3 runs 12 residues. V was shortened by 1 base and J by 8 bases, with 9 bases between the two germline ends. The germline CDR1 and CDR2 sequences are SNHLY and FYNNEI. The CDR3: CASSEGYEQQYF. The CDR3 coding sequence is TGTGCCAGCAGTGAAGGCTACGAGCAGCAGTACTTC.

Only one count was recorded for this clone. This chain uses TRBV25-1 with TRBJ2-6; either TRBD1 or TRBD2 may supply D (5 bases each). The V gene's germline CDR1 is MGHDK and CDR2 SYGVNS. V gave up 2 bases and J gave up 2 bases, with 10 bases separating them. The CDR3 loop spans 16 amino acids. The CDR3 sequence: CASSEPGATGANVLTF. CDR3 DNA: TGTGCCAGCAGTGAACCCGGGGCAACTGGGGCCAACGTCCTGACTTTC.

The chain has TRBV4-1 and TRBJ2-1, with D possibly being TRBD2 (5 bases). Germline V gene sequence: CDR1 MGHRA, CDR2 YSYEKL. V gave up 3 bases and J gave up 4 bases, with 16 bases separating them. This CDR3 comprises 16 residues. CDR3 region: CASSQGPRRFYNEQFF. CDR3 sequence (DNA): TGCGCCAGCAGCCAGGGCCCAAGGAGGTTTTACAATGAGCAGTTCTTC.

The chain is built from TRBV7-9 and TRBJ1-5; possible D gene TRBD1, 5 bases. The CDR3 sequence is 15 residues long. Germline lookup yields CDR1 SEHNR and CDR2 FQNEAQ (reference sequence). V lost 1 base, J lost 9 bases, and 16 bases lay in between. CDR3 region: CASSLGGGGGRPQHF. CDR3 DNA: TGTGCCAGCAGCTTAGGAGGCGGCGGGGGTCGGCCCCAGCATTTT.

This rearrangement joins TRBV19 to TRBJ1-1, with D unresolved. Germline V lookup: CDR1 LNHDA, CDR2 SQIVND (reference sequence). The CDR3 covers 13 residues. The V gene lost 7 bases and the J gene lost 4 bases, with 13 bases spanning the gap. CDR3 region: CASTFAEATEAFF. CDR3 DNA: TGTGCCAGTACCTTCGCGGAAGCCACTGAAGCTTTCTTT.

Worth noting for this clone: The sample has other DNA sequences that encode this CDR3 too. This chain uses TRBV2 with TRBJ1-2; tentative D call: TRBD1 (5 bases). V was cut by 6 bases and J by 2 bases, with 7 bases left in between. The CDR3 sequence is 12 residues long. The germline gives CDR1 SNHLY, CDR2 FYNNEI. CDR3 protein: CASSQGNYGYTF. In nucleotides, the CDR3 is TGTGCCAGCAGCCAGGGAAACTATGGCTACACCTTC.

In DNA, the CDR3 is TGTGCCAGCACCCCGGGACTTAACTCCTACGAGCAGTACTTC. Protein sequence: CASTPGLNSYEQYF. The chain recombines TRBV6-5 with TRBJ2-7; D is possibly TRBD2 (6 bases). Trimming stripped 7 bases from V and 0 bases from J, with 13 bases between. CDR1 is MNHEY and CDR2 is SVGAGI in the germline V gene. The CDR3 runs to 14 residues.

The rearrangement uses TRBV4-1 and TRBJ1-5; TRBD1 agrees at 10 bases. CDR1 and CDR2 from the germline V gene are MGHRA and YSYEKL. CDR3 length: 18 residues. J gave up 4 bases and V 3 bases, and 12 bases lay outside the gene matches. CDR3 region: CASSHPLRAGQGNQPQHF. CDR3 DNA sequence: TGCGCCAGCAGCCATCCCCTCCGAGCGGGACAGGGGAATCAGCCCCAGCATTTT.

The chain joins TRBV9 to TRBJ2-2, with D maybe TRBD1 (5 bases). Germline CDR1 and CDR2: SGDLS and YYNGEE. The CDR3 loop spans 15 amino acids. Trimming took 3 bases from V and 0 from J, leaving 9 bases between them. CDR3 amino acids: CASSEGHANTGELFF. The CDR3 nucleotides are TGTGCCAGCAGCGAAGGACACGCGAACACCGGGGAGCTGTTTTTT.